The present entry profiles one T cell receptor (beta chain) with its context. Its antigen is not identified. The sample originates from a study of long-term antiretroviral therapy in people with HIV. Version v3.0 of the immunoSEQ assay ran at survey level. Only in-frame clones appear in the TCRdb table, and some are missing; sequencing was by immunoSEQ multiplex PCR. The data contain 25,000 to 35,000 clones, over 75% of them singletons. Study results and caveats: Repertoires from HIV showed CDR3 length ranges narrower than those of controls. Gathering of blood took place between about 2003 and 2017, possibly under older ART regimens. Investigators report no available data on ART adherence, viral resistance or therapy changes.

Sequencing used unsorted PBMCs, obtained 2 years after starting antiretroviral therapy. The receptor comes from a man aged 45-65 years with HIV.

CDR3 sequence reads: CASRPGSNIGNTEAFF. For the CDR3, the DNA is TGTGCCAGCAGACCGGGCTCCAACATAGGGAACACTGAAGCTTTCTTT. V gene TRBV5-4 combines with J gene TRBJ1-1; D remains unclear. Trimming took 5 bases from V and 1 from J, leaving 18 bases between them. Germline CDR1 and CDR2: SGHNT and YYREEE (reference sequence). The CDR3 is made up of 16 amino acids. The full variable domain, with the rest looked up from reference TRBV5-4 and TRBJ1-1, is ETGVTQSPTHLIKTRGQQVTLRCSSQSGHNTVSWYQQALGQGPQFIFQYYREEENGRGNFPPRFSGLQFPNYSSELNVNALELDDSALYLCASRPGSNIGNTEAFFGQGTRLTVV.